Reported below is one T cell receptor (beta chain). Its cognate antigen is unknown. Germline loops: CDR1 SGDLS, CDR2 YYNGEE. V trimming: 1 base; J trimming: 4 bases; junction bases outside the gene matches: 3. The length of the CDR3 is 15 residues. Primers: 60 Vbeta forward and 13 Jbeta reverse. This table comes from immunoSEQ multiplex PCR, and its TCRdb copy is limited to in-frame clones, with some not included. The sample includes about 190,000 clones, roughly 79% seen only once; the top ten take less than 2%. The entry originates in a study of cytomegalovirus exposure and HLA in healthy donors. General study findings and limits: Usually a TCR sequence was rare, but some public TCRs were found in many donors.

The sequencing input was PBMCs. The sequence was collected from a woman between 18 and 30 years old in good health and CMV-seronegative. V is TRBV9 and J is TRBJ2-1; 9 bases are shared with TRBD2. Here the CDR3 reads CASSVSSGSYNEQFF. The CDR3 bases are TGTGCCAGCAGCGTAAGTAGCGGGAGTTACAATGAGCAGTTCTTC.